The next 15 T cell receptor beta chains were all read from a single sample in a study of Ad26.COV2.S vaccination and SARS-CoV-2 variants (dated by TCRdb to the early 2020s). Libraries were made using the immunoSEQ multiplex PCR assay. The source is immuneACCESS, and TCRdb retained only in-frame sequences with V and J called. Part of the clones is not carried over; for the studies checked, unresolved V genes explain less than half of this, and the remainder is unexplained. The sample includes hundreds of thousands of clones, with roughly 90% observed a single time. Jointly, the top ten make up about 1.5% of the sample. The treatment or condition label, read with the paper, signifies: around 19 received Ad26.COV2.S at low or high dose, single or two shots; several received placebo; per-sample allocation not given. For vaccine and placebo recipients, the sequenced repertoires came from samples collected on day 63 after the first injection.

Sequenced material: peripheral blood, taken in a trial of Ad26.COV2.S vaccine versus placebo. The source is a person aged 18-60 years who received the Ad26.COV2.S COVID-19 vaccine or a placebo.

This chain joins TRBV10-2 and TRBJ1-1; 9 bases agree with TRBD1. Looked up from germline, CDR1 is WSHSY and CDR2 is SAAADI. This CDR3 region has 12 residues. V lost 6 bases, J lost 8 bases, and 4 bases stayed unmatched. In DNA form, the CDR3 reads TGCGCCAGCAGCCGGGACAGGGTCGAAGCTTTCTTT. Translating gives CASSRDRVEAFF.

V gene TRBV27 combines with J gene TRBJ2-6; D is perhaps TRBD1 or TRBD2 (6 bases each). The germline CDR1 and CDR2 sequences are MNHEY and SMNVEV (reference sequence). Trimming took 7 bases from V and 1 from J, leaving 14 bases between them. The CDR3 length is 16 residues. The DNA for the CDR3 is TGTGCCAGCACCGCTAGGGGGGTTTCTGGGGCCAACGTCCTGACTTTC. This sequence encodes CASTARGVSGANVLTF.

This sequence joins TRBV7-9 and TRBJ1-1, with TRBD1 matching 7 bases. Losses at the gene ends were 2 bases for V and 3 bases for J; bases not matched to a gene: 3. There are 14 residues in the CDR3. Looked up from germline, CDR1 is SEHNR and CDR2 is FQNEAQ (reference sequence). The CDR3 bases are TGTGCCAGCAGCTTACAGGGGGTTTACACTGAAGCTTTCTTT. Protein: CASSLQGVYTEAFF.

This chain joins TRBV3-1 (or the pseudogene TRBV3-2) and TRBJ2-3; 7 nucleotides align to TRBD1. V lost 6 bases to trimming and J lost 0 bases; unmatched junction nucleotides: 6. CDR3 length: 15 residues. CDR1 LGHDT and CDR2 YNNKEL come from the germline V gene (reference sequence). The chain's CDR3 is CASSVTGTSTDTQYF. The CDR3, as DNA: TGTGCCAGCAGTGTGACAGGGACGAGCACAGATACGCAGTATTTT.

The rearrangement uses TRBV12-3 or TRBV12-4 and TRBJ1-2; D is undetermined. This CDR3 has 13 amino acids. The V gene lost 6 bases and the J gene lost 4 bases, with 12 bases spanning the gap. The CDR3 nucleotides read TGTGCCAGCAGCCCCGGTTCGGTCTATGGCTACACCTTC. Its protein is CASSPGSVYGYTF.

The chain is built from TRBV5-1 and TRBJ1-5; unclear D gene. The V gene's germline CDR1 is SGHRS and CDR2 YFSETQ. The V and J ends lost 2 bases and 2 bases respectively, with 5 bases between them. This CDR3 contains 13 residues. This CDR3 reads CASSFEGNQPQHF. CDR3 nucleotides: TGCGCCAGCAGCTTTGAGGGCAATCAGCCCCAGCATTTT. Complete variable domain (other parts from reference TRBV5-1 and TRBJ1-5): KAGVTQTPRYLIKTRGQQVTLSCSPISGHRSVSWYQQTPGQGLQFLFEYFSETQRNKGNFPGRFSGRQFSNSRSEMNVSTLELGDSALYLCASSFEGNQPQHFGDGTRLSIL.

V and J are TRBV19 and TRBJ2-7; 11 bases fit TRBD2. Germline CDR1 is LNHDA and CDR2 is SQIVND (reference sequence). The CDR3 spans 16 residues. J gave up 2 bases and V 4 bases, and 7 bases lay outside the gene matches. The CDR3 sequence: CASSSPGLAVTYEQYF. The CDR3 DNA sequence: TGTGCCAGTAGTAGTCCGGGACTAGCGGTGACCTACGAGCAGTACTTC.

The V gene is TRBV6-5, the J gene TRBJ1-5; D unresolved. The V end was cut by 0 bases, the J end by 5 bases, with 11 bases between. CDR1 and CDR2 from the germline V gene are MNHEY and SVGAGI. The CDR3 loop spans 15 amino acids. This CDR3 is CASSYSGQIDQPQHF. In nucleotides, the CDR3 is TGTGCCAGCAGTTACTCAGGGCAAATCGATCAGCCCCAGCATTTT.

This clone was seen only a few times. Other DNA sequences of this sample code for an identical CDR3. CDR3 nucleotide sequence: TGTGCCAGCAGCCAACGGCTAGCGCAGAACACCGGGGAGCTGTTTTTT. Translation: CASSQRLAQNTGELFF. This sequence joins TRBV14 and TRBJ2-2, with D maybe TRBD2 (6 bases). The V end was cut by 2 bases, the J end by 1 base, with 11 bases between. The CDR3 loop spans 16 amino acids. Germline V gene data show CDR1 as SGHDN and CDR2 as FVKESK.

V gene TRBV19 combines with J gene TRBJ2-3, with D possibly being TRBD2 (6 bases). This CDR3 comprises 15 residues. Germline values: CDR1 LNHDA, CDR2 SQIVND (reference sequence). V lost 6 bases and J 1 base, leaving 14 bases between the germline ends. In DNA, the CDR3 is TGTGCCAGTAGAGGAGGGGACGGAGGCACAGATACGCAGTATTTT. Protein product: CASRGGDGGTDTQYF.

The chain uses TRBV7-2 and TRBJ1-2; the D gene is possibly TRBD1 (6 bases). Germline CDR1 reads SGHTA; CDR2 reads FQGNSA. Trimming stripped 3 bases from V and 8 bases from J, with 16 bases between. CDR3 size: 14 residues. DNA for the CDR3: TGTGCCAGCAGCTTCTCACAGGGACTAGGAGGCTACACCTTC. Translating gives CASSFSQGLGGYTF. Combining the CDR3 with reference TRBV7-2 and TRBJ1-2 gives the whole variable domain GAGVSQSPSNKVTEKGKDVELRCDPISGHTALYWYRQSLGQGLEFLIYFQGNSAPDKSGLPSDRFSAERTGGSVSTLTIQRTQQEDSAVYLCASSFSQGLGGYTFGSGTRLTVV.

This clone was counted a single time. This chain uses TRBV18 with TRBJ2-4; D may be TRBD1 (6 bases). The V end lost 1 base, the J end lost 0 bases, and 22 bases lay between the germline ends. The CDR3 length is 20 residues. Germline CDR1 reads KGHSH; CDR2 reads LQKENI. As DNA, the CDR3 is TGTGCCAGCTCACCACGACTACAGGGTCGGGTCACCTTAGCCAAAAACATTCAGTACTTC. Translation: CASSPRLQGRVTLAKNIQYF. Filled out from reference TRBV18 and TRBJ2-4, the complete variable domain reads NAGVMQNPRHLVRRRGQEARLRCSPMKGHSHVYWYRQLPEEGLKFMVYLQKENIIDESGMPKERFSAEFPKEGPSILRIQQVVRGDSAAYFCASSPRLQGRVTLAKNIQYFGAGTRLSVL.

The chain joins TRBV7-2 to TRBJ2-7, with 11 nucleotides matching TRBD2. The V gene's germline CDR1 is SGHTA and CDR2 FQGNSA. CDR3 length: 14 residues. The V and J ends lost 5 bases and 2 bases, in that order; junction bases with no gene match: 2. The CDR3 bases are TGTGCCAGCAGCGTACTAGCGGGGGCCTACGAGCAGTACTTC. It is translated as CASSVLAGAYEQYF.

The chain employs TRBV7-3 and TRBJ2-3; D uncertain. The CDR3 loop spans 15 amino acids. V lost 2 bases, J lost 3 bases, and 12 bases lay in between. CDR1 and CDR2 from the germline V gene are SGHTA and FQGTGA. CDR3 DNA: TGTGCCAGCAGCTTAGGTTCGGGCCGGACAGATACGCAGTATTTT. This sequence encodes CASSLGSGRTDTQYF.

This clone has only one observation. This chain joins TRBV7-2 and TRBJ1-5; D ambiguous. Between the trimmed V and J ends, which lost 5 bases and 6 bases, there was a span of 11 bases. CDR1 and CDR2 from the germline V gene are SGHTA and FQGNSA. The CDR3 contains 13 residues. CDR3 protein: CASSQTHGQPQHF. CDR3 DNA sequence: TGTGCCAGCAGCCAAACCCACGGTCAGCCCCAGCATTTT.